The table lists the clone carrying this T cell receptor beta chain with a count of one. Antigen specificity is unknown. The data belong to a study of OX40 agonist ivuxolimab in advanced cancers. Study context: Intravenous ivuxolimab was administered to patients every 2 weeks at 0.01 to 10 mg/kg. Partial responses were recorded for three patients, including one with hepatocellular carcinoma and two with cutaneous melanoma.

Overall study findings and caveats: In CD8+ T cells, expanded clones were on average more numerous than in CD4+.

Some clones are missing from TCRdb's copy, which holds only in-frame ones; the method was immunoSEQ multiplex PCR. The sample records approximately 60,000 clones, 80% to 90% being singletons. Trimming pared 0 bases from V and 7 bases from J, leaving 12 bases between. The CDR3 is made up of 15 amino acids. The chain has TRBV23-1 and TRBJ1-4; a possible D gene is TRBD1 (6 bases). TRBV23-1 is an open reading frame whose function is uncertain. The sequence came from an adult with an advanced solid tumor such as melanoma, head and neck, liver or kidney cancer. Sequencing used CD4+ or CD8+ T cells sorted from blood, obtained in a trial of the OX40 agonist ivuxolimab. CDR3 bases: TGCGCCAGCAGTCAATCCGGGACATGTAGTGAAAAACTGTTTTTT. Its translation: CASSQSGTCSEKLFF.